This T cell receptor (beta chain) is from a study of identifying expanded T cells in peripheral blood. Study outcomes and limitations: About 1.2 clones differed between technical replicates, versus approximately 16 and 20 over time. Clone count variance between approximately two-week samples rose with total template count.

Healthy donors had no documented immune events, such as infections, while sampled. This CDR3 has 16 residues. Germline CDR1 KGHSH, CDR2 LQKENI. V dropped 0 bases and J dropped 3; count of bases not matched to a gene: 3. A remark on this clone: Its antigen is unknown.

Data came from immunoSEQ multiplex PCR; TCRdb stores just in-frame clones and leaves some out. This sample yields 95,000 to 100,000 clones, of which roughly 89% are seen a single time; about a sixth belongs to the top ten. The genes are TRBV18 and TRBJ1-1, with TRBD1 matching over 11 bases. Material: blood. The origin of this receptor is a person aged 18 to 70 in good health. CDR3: CASSPPGQGVYTEAFF. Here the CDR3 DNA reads TGTGCCAGCTCACCACCGGGACAGGGGGTATACACTGAAGCTTTCTTT.